This T cell receptor beta chain comes out of a study of CD8+CD57+ T cells in acquired aplastic anemia. Turning to the study itself: Average DNA yield from sorted CD4+ and CD8+ cells was around 3.2 ug.

Template material for TCR beta VDJ and CDR3 profiling consisted of genomic DNA. TCRdb reprocessed the reads with MiXCR, giving one entry per CDR3 protein. The sample includes hundreds of thousands of distinct CDR3 sequences, over 25% of them seen just once. The sequenced patients had an expansion of CD8+CD57+ cells seen by flow cytometry. The CDR3 has 20 amino acids. Trimming took off 2 bases at V and 0 bases at J, with 26 bases between the two ends. Per germline, CDR1 SNHLY and CDR2 FYNNEI. Findings of the study overall: Any difference that existed in CD8+ Simpson's diversity between patients and controls was not significant.

A few counts support this clonotype. No antigen is known for it. The sequence was collected from a human donor with aplastic anemia. The specimen sequenced was sorted CD4+, CD8+, or CD8+CD57+ T cells (not recorded which) from PBMCs. The chain carries TRBV2 and TRBJ2-7, with D possibly matching TRBD2 (5 bases). CDR3 nucleotides: TGTGCCAGCAGTGAACCTGGTATCGAACCGATGGAGCGGATCTCCTACGAGCAGTACTTC. Amino acid sequence: CASSEPGIEPMERISYEQYF.